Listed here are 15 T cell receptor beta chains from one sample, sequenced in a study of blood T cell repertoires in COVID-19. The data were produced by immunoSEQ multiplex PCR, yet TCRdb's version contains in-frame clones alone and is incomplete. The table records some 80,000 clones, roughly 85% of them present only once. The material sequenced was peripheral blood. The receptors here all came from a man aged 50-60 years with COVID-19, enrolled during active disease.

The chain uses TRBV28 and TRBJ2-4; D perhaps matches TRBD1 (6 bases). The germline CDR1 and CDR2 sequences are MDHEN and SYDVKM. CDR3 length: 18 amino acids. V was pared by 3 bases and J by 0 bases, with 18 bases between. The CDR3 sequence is CASSFYSQGIIAKNIQYF. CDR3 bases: TGTGCCAGCAGTTTCTACTCACAGGGTATCATAGCCAAAAACATTCAGTACTTC.

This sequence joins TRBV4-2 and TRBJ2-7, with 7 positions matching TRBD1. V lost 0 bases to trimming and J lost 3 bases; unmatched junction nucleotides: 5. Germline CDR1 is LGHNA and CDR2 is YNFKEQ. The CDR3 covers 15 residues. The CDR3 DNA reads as TGTGCCAGCAGCCAAGAGTTGGGACAGAGCTACGAGCAGTACTTC. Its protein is CASSQELGQSYEQYF.

The CDR3 coding sequence is TGTGCCAGCAGCTTACGGGGGCGGATAGCGGGAGGAGCGAACACCGGGGAGCTGTTTTTT. It is translated as CASSLRGRIAGGANTGELFF. This chain connects TRBV7-8 to TRBJ2-2, with 10 bases aligning to TRBD2. After removal of 2 bases from V and 0 bases from J, the junction contained 12 bases not matched to a gene. This CDR3 has 20 amino acids. Germline loops: CDR1 SGHVS, CDR2 FQNEAQ.

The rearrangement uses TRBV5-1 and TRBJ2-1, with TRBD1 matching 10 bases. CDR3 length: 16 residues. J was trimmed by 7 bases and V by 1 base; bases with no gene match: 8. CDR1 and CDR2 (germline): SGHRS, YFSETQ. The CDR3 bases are TGCGCCAGCAGCTTGACCGGGACAGGGGTCGGGAATGAGCAGTTCTTC. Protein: CASSLTGTGVGNEQFF.

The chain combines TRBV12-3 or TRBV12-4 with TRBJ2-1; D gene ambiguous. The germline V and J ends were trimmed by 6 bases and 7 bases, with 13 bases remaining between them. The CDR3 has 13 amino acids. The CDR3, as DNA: TGTGCCAGCAGGTCACCCTTCGGGAATGAGCAGTTCTTC. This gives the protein CASRSPFGNEQFF.

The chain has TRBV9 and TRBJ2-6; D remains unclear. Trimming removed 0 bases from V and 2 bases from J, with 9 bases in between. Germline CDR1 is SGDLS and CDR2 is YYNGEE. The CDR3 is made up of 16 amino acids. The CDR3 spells CASSVEAETGANVLTF. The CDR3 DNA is TGTGCCAGCAGCGTAGAGGCGGAGACTGGGGCCAACGTCCTGACTTTC.

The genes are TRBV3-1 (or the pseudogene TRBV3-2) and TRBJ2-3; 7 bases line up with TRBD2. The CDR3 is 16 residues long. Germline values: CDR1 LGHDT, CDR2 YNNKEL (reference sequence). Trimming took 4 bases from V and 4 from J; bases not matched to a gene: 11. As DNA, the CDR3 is TGTGCCAGCAGCCTGGGGAGGGCCCAGAGTTCAGATACGCAGTATTTT. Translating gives CASSLGRAQSSDTQYF.

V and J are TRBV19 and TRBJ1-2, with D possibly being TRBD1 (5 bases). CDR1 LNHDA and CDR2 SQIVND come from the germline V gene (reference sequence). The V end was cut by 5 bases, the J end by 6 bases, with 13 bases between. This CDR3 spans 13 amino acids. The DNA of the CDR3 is TGTGCCAGTAGTGGAACGAGACAGCATGGCTACACCTTC. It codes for CASSGTRQHGYTF. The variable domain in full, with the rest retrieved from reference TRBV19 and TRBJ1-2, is DGGITQSPKYLFRKEGQNVTLSCEQNLNHDAMYWYRQDPGQGLRLIYYSQIVNDFQKGDIAEGYSVSREKKESFPLTVTSAQKNPTAFYLCASSGTRQHGYTFGSGTRLTVV.

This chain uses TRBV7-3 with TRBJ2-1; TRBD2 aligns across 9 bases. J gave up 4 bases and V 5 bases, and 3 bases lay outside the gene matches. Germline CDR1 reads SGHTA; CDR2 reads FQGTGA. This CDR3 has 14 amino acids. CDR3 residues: CASSPLAGYNEQFF. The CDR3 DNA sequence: TGTGCCAGCAGCCCGCTAGCGGGGTACAATGAGCAGTTCTTC. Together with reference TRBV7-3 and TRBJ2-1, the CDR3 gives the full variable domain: GAGVSQTPSNKVTEKGKYVELRCDPISGHTALYWYRQSLGQGPEFLIYFQGTGAADDSGLPNDRFFAVRPEGSVSTLKIQRTERGDSAVYLCASSPLAGYNEQFFGPGTRLTVL.

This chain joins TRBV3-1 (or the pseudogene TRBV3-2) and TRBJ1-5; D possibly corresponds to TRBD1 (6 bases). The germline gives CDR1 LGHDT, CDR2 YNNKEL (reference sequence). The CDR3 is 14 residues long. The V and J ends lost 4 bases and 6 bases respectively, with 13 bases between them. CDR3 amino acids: CASSPQGRGQPQHF. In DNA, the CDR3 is TGTGCCAGCAGCCCTCAGGGGAGGGGTCAGCCCCAGCATTTT.

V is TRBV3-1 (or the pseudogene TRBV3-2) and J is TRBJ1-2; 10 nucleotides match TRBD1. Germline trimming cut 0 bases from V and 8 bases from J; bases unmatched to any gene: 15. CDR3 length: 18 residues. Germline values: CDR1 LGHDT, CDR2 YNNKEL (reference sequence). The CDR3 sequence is CASSQERQGAKLEWGYTF. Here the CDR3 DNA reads TGTGCCAGCAGCCAAGAGAGACAGGGGGCGAAACTCGAATGGGGCTACACCTTC.

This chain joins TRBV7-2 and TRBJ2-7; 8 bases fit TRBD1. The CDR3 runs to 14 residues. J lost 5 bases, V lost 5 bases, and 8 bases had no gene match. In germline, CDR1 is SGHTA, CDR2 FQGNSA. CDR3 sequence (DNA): TGTGCCAGCAGCACCCGGACAGGGCAACACGAGCAGTACTTC. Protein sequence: CASSTRTGQHEQYF.

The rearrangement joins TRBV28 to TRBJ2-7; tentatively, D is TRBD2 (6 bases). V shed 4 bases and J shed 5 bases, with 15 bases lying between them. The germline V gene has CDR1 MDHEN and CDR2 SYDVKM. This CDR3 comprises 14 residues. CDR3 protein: CASSSRVEGDEQYF. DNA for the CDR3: TGTGCCAGCAGTTCCCGGGTGGAGGGCGACGAGCAGTACTTC.

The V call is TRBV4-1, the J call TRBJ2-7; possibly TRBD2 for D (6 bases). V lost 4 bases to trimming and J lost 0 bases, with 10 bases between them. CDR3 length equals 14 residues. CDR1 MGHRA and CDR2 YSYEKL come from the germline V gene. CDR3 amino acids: CASSLAETSYEQYF. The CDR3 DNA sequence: TGCGCCAGCAGCCTAGCGGAGACCTCCTACGAGCAGTACTTC.

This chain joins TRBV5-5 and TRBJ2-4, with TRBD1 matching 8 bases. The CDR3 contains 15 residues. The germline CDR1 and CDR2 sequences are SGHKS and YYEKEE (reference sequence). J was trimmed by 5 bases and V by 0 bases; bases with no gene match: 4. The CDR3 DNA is TGTGCCAGCAGCTTGGTAGGGACAGGCCAAAACATTCAGTACTTC. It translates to CASSLVGTGQNIQYF.